This passage covers 7 T cell receptor beta chains from one sample sequenced in a study of cytomegalovirus exposure and HLA in healthy donors. Primers: 60 Vbeta forward and 13 Jbeta reverse. Assay used: immunoSEQ multiplex PCR; TCRdb lists only in-frame clones, some missing. Of 120,000 to 150,000 clones listed, roughly three quarters are singletons. Material for sequencing was PBMCs. These receptors all stem from a man aged 18 to 35 in good health and CMV-seronegative.

This clone has only a few counts. CDR3 nucleotide sequence: TGCGCCAGCAGCCATAGACAGGGGCTCAACACCGGGGAGCTGTTTTTT. Its protein is CASSHRQGLNTGELFF. This chain uses TRBV4-3 with TRBJ2-2, with TRBD1 matching 8 bases. V lost 3 bases, J lost 2 bases, and 5 bases stayed unmatched. There are 16 residues in the CDR3. Germline V lookup: CDR1 LGHNA, CDR2 YSLEER.

In this sample, this clone turned up a few times. The genes are TRBV19 and TRBJ1-1; no reliable D call. Trimming took off 5 bases at V and 12 bases at J, with 19 bases between the two ends. This CDR3 is 13 amino acids long. The V gene's germline CDR1 is LNHDA and CDR2 SQIVND (reference sequence). CDR3 sequence reads: CASSSREGWRTFF. In DNA, the CDR3 is TGTGCCAGTAGTTCCCGGGAGGGCTGGAGAACTTTCTTT.

This clone has just one count. V usage is TRBV19 and J usage is TRBJ1-1, with TRBD1 as a possible D gene (6 bases). The CDR3 is 15 residues long. CDR1 is LNHDA, CDR2 SQIVND, per germline (reference sequence). Trimming left V 5 bases short and J 0 bases short, with 13 bases between. DNA of the CDR3: TGTGCCAGTAGTCAACAGGGATGGGTGAACACTGAAGCTTTCTTT. Encoded protein: CASSQQGWVNTEAFF. Full variable domain (rest looked up from reference TRBV19 and TRBJ1-1): DGGITQSPKYLFRKEGQNVTLSCEQNLNHDAMYWYRQDPGQGLRLIYYSQIVNDFQKGDIAEGYSVSREKKESFPLTVTSAQKNPTAFYLCASSQQGWVNTEAFFGQGTRLTVV.

As to this clone: The conserved final phenylalanine or tryptophan is absent from the CDR3, which likely points to a read error. The DNA is left out, because the CDR3 cannot be placed on it with certainty; the CDR3 is given as TCRdb lists it. The gene calls are TRBV25-1 and TRBJ2-2; TRBD2, as called in the table, went unchecked against the DNA. Counting both end residues, the CDR3 totals 9 amino acids. Germline CDR1 reads MGHDK; CDR2 reads SYGVNS. CDR3 in amino acids: CASSEFGGV.

V usage is TRBV19 and J usage is TRBJ1-1, with D tentatively TRBD1 (5 bases). The CDR3 sequence is 14 residues long. CDR1 is LNHDA, CDR2 SQIVND, per germline (reference sequence). V dropped 4 bases and J dropped 9 bases, with 18 bases sitting between them. DNA of the CDR3: TGTGCCAGTAGTAGGGTCCCCAGGGCGGATAAAGCTTTCTTT. Amino acids: CASSRVPRADKAFF.

This chain links TRBV27 with TRBJ1-5; D not certain. Germline CDR1 MNHEY, CDR2 SMNVEV (reference sequence). Between the trimmed V and J ends, which lost 1 base and 5 bases, there was a span of 6 bases. CDR3 size: 13 residues. CDR3 residues: CASSLYYDQPQHF. DNA of the CDR3: TGTGCCAGCAGTTTATACTATGATCAGCCCCAGCATTTT.

The CDR3 DNA follows: TGTGCCAGCGGCAACGACAGGGACTCTTACGAGCAGTACTTC. Translated, it gives CASGNDRDSYEQYF. The V call is TRBV5-4, the J call TRBJ2-7, with D perhaps matching TRBD1 (7 bases). Germline values: CDR1 SGHNT, CDR2 YYREEE (reference sequence). The CDR3 sequence is 14 residues long. Between the trimmed V and J ends, which lost 7 bases and 4 bases, there was a span of 18 bases.